These 3 T cell receptor beta chains originate from one sample sequenced in a study of regulatory T cells in long-lasting Graves disease. The authors built TCR beta libraries using iRepertoire HTBI primers and Arm-PCR of CDR3 regions. TCRdb re-called the multiplex PCR reads with MiXCR, one entry per CDR3 protein. This table holds some 450,000 distinct CDR3 sequences, around 24% found once. The time point: persistent/refractory GD, antithyroid drugs over 5 years with positive TRAb. With RNA extracted from PBMCs as input, the TCR library was made. The sample here was peripheral blood mononuclear cells (PBMCs), taken when the disease was refractory, from a patient treated with antithyroid drugs. Receptors originate from a female donor with Graves disease.

This clonotype was seen more than once but under ten times. The V call is TRBV28, the J call TRBJ1-1; tentatively, D is TRBD1 (5 bases). The V gene lost 2 bases and the J gene lost 11 bases, with 12 bases spanning the gap. This CDR3 is 12 amino acids long. CDR1 is MDHEN and CDR2 is SYDVKM in the germline V gene. The CDR3 here is CASSLIGARAFF. CDR3 coding DNA: TGTGCCAGCAGTTTAATAGGGGCAAGGGCTTTCTTT.

V gene TRBV7-9 combines with J gene TRBJ2-2, with D perhaps TRBD2 (6 bases). The CDR3 runs to 16 residues. V shed 3 bases and J shed 5 bases, with 16 bases lying between them. The germline gives CDR1 SEHNR, CDR2 FQNEAQ (reference sequence). CDR3 in amino acids: CASSLTEGRRTGELFF. The CDR3 nucleotides are TGTGCCAGCAGCTTGACGGAGGGGAGGCGGACCGGGGAGCTGTTTTTT.

This clonotype was counted at least ten times. In nucleotides, the CDR3 is TGTGCCAGCAGCCAAGGGATCACCTACGAGCAGTACTTC. It translates to CASSQGITYEQYF. V is TRBV3-1 and J is TRBJ2-7, with D unclear. Germline V gives CDR1 LGHDT, CDR2 YNNKEL (reference sequence). V lost 1 base and J 2 bases, leaving 6 bases between the germline ends. This CDR3 spans 13 amino acids.